This T cell receptor beta chain was found in a study of CD8 T cells in ankylosing spondylitis. Study-level points and caveats: A TCR beta motif of under ten highly homologous variants seemed to mark ankylosing spondylitis blood.

CDR3 length: 15 residues. CDR1 SGHVS and CDR2 FQNEAQ come from the germline V gene. V was pared by 1 base and J by 2 bases, with 9 bases between. A single record per CDR3 protein comes from TCRdb applying MiXCR to the 5' RACE reads. The table includes 500,000 or so distinct CDR3 sequences, less than 6% detected once. Regarding this clonotype: What it binds is not known.

The chain couples TRBV7-8 to TRBJ2-1; D not certain. The clonotype was recovered from a male donor with ankylosing spondylitis. Material for sequencing was blood, either unsorted or a sorted T cell fraction (not recorded which). This CDR3 reads CASSLVPATYNEQFF. The CDR3 coding sequence is TGTGCCAGCAGCTTAGTCCCAGCGACCTACAATGAGCAGTTCTTC.